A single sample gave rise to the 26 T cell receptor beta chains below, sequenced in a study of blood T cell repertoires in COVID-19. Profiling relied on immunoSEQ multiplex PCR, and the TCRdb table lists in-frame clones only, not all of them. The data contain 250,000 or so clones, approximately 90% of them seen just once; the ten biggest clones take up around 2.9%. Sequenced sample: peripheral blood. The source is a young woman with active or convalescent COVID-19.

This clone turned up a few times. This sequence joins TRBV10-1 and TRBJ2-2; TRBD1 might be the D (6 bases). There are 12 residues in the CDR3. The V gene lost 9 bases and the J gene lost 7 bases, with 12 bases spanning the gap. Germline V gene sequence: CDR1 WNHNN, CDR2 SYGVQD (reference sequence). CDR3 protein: CASPEGVGELFF. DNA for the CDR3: TGCGCCAGTCCCGAGGGGGTCGGGGAGCTGTTTTTT.

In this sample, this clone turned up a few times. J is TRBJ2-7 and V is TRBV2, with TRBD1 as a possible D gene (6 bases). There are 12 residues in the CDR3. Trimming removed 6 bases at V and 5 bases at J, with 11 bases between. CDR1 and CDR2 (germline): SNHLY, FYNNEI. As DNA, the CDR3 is TGTGCCAGCAGCAGACAGGTCCACGAGCAGTACTTC. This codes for CASSRQVHEQYF.

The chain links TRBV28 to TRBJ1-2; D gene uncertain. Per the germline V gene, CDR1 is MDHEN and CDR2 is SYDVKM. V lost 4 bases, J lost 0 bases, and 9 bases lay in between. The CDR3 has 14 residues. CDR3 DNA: TGTGCCAGCAGTTCCTCCCCCGCTAACTATGGCTACACCTTC. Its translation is CASSSSPANYGYTF.

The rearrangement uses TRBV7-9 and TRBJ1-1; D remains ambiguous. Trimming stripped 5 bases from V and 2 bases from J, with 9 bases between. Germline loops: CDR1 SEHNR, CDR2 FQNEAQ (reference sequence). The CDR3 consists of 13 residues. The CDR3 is CASSLRENTEAFF. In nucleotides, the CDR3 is TGTGCCAGCAGCCTCCGGGAAAACACTGAAGCTTTCTTT. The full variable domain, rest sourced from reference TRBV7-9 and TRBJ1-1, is DTGVSQNPRHKITKRGQNVTFRCDPISEHNRLYWYRQTLGQGPEFLTYFQNEAQLEKSRLLSDRFSAERPKGSFSTLEIQRTEQGDSAMYLCASSLRENTEAFFGQGTRLTVV.

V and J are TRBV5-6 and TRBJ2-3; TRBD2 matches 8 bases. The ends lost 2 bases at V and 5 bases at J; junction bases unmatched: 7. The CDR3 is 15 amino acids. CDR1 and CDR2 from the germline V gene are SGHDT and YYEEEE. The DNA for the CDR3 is TGTGCCAGCAGCTTCTACGGGGGGGCTAGAGATACGCAGTATTTT. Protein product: CASSFYGGARDTQYF.

This CDR3 is CASSIVPYSNQPQHF. The CDR3 DNA reads TGTGCCAGTAGTATAGTTCCCTATAGCAATCAGCCCCAGCATTTT. This chain joins TRBV19 and TRBJ1-5; no firm D call. CDR3 length equals 15 residues. Trimming stripped 1 base from V and 0 bases from J, with 7 bases between. Per the germline V gene, CDR1 is LNHDA and CDR2 is SQIVND (reference sequence).

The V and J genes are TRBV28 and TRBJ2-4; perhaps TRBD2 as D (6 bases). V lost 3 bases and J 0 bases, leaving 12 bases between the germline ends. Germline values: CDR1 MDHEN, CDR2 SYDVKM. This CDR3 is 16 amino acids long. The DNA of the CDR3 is TGTGCCAGCAGTTTGGGGAGGAATCTAGCCAAAAACATTCAGTACTTC. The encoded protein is CASSLGRNLAKNIQYF.

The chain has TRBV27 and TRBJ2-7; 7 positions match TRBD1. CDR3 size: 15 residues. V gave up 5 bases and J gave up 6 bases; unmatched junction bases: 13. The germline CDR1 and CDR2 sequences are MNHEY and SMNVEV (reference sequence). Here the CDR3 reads CASSPRQGSPGEQYF. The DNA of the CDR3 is TGTGCCAGCAGTCCCCGACAGGGATCCCCGGGCGAGCAGTACTTC.

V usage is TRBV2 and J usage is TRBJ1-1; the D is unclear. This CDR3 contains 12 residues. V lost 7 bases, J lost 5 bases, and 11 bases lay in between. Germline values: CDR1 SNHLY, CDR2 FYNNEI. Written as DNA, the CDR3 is TGTGCCAGCAACATCCGGGAAACTGAAGCTTTCTTT. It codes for CASNIRETEAFF.

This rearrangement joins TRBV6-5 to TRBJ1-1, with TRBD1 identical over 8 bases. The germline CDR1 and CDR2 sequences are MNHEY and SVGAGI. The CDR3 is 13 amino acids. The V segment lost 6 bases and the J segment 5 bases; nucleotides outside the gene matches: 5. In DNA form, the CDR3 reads TGTGCCAGCAGGATGACAGGGGTTACTGAAGCTTTCTTT. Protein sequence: CASRMTGVTEAFF.

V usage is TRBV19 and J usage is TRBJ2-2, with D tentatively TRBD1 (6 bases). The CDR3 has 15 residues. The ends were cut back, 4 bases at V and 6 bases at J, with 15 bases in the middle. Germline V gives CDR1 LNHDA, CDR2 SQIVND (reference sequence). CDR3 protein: CASSTHRVVSGELFF. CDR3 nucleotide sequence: TGTGCCAGTAGTACCCACAGGGTGGTCTCCGGGGAGCTGTTTTTT.

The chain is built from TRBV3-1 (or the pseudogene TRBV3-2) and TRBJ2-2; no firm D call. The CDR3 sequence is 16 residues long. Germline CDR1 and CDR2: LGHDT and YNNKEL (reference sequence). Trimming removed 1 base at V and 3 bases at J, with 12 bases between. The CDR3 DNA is TGTGCCAGCAGCCAAGGACCCCCTCGGGACACCGGGGAGCTGTTTTTT. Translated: CASSQGPPRDTGELFF.

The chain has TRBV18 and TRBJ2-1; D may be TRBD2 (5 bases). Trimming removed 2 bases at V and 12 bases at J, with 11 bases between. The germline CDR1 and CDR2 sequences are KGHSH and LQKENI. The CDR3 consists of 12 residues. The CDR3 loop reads CASSPSGGVQFF. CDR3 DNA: TGTGCCAGCTCACCAAGCGGTGGCGTGCAGTTCTTC.

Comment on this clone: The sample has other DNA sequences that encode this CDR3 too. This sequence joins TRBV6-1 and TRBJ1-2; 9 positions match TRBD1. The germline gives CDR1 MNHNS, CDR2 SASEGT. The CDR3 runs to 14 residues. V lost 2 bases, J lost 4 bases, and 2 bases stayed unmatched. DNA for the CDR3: TGTGCCAGCAGTGAAACGGGACAGGGCTATGGCTACACCTTC. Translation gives CASSETGQGYGYTF.

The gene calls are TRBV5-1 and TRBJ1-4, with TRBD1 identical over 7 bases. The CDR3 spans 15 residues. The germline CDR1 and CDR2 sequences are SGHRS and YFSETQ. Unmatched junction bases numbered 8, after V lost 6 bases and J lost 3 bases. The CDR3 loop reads CASTRTGQPNEKLFF. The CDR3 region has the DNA TGCGCCAGCACACGCACGGGACAGCCTAATGAAAAACTGTTTTTT.

In nucleotides, the CDR3 is TGCGCCAGCAGCCCTAACAGGGACTATGGCTACACCTTC. This translates into CASSPNRDYGYTF. J is TRBJ1-2 and V is TRBV4-3; tentatively, D is TRBD1 (6 bases). CDR1 is LGHNA, CDR2 YSLEER, per germline. Trimming shortened V by 4 bases and J by 3 bases, and 9 bases separated the two germline ends. CDR3 length equals 13 residues.

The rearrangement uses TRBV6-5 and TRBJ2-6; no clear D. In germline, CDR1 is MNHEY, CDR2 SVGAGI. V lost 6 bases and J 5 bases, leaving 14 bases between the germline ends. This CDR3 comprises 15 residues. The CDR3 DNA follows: TGTGCCAGCAGGCAAACCAGAGCGCGGGCCAACGTCCTGACTTTC. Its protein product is CASRQTRARANVLTF.

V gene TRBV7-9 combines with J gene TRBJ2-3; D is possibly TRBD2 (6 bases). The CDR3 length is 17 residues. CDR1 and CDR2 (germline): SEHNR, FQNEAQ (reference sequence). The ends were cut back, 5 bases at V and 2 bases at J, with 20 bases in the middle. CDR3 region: CASSPQVMRGFTDTQYF. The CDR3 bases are TGTGCCAGCAGCCCTCAGGTAATGCGGGGCTTCACAGATACGCAGTATTTT. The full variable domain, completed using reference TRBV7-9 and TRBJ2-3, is DTGVSQNPRHKITKRGQNVTFRCDPISEHNRLYWYRQTLGQGPEFLTYFQNEAQLEKSRLLSDRFSAERPKGSFSTLEIQRTEQGDSAMYLCASSPQVMRGFTDTQYFGPGTRLTVL.

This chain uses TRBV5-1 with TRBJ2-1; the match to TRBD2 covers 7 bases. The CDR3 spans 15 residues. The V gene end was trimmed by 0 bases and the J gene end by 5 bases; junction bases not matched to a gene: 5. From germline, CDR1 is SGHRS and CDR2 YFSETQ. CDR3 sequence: CASSLDLAANNEQFF. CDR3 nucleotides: TGCGCCAGCAGCTTGGATCTAGCGGCCAACAATGAGCAGTTCTTC. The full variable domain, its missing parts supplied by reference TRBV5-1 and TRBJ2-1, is KAGVTQTPRYLIKTRGQQVTLSCSPISGHRSVSWYQQTPGQGLQFLFEYFSETQRNKGNFPGRFSGRQFSNSRSEMNVSTLELGDSALYLCASSLDLAANNEQFFGPGTRLTVL.

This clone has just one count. Here the CDR3 reads CASSLSPPGNTGELFF. Here the CDR3 DNA reads TGCGCCAGCAGCTTGTCCCCGCCAGGGAACACCGGGGAGCTGTTTTTT. This chain uses TRBV5-1 with TRBJ2-2; D not certain. The CDR3 extends over 16 amino acids. The V and J ends lost 1 base and 1 base respectively, with 11 bases between them. Germline loops: CDR1 SGHRS, CDR2 YFSETQ.

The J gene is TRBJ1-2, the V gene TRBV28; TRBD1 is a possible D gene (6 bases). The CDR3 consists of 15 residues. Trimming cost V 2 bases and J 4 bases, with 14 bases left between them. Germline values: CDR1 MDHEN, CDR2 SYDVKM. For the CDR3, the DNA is TGTGCCAGCAGTTTAACCCAGGGGTTCTTCTATGGCTACACCTTC. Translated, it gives CASSLTQGFFYGYTF.

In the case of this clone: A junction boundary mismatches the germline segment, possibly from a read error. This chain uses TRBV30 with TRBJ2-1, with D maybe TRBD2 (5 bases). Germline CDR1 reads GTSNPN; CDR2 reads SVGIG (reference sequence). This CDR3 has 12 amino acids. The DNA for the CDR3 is TGTGCCTGGAGGGACTCCCACAATGAGCAGTTCTTC. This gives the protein CAWRDSHNEQFF.

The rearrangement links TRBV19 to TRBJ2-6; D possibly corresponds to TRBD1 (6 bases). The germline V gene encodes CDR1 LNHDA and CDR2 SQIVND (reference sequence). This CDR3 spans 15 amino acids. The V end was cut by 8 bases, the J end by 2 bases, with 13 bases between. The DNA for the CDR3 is TGTGCCAGTGAACAGGGTTTCCCTGGGGCCAACGTCCTGACTTTC. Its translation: CASEQGFPGANVLTF.

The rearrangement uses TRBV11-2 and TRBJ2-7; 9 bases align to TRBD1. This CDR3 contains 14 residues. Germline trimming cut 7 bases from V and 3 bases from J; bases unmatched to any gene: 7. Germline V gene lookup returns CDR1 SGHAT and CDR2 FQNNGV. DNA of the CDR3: TGTGCCAGCACCCAGGACAGGGGAGTCTACGAGCAGTACTTC. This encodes CASTQDRGVYEQYF.

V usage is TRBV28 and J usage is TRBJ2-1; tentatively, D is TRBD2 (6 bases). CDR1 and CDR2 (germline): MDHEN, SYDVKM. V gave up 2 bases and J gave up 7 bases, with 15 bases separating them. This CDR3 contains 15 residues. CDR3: CASSLGGLAQNEQFF. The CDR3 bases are TGTGCCAGCAGTTTAGGAGGGTTAGCCCAAAATGAGCAGTTCTTC.

The CDR3 sequence: CAMARGGQETQYF. In DNA, the CDR3 is TGTGCCATGGCCCGGGGGGGGCAAGAGACCCAGTACTTC. The V and J genes are TRBV10-3 and TRBJ2-5, with TRBD2 identical over 8 bases. Unmatched junction bases numbered 5, after V lost 9 bases and J lost 2 bases. The CDR3 covers 13 residues. Germline CDR1 and CDR2: ENHRY and SYGVKD.